Presented here are 5 T cell receptor beta chains from one specimen sequenced in a study of cytomegalovirus exposure and HLA in healthy donors. The method was immunoSEQ multiplex PCR; TCRdb's version includes in-frame clones alone and lacks a portion of them. The sample holds approximately 160,000 clones, around 92% seen once. The sequencing sample was made of PBMCs. The source of these receptors is a man aged 18-30 years in good health and CMV-seropositive.

The chain combines TRBV4-1 with TRBJ2-7, with 8 nucleotides matching TRBD1. Germline lookup yields CDR1 MGHRA and CDR2 YSYEKL. Trimming removed 1 base from V and 7 bases from J; junction bases left unmatched: 9. CDR3 length: 15 amino acids. CDR3 amino acids: CASSQVSQGAGEQYF. DNA of the CDR3: TGCGCCAGCAGCCAAGTATCTCAGGGGGCAGGGGAGCAGTACTTC.

V and J are TRBV10-1 and TRBJ2-3; 13 bases fit TRBD2. The CDR3 is 18 amino acids. Trimming removed 3 bases from V and 2 bases from J; junction bases left unmatched: 8. Looked up from germline, CDR1 is WNHNN and CDR2 is SYGVQD (reference sequence). The CDR3 protein is CASSELLTSGRYTDTQYF. The CDR3 DNA is TGCGCCAGCAGTGAACTCCTGACTAGCGGGAGGTACACAGATACGCAGTATTTT.

The chain carries TRBV6-1 and TRBJ2-1; D possibly corresponds to TRBD1 (6 bases). Germline V gives CDR1 MNHNS, CDR2 SASEGT. The V gene lost 1 base and the J gene lost 10 bases, with 11 bases spanning the gap. The CDR3 is 13 residues long. CDR3 residues: CASSEGPGVEQFF. The CDR3, as DNA: TGTGCCAGCAGTGAAGGGCCAGGGGTCGAGCAGTTCTTC.

This clone was seen once. The chain's CDR3 is CASSDGLAGQETQYF. The CDR3 region has the DNA TGTGCCAGCAGTGATGGACTAGCGGGGCAAGAGACCCAGTACTTC. The rearrangement links TRBV28 to TRBJ2-5, with TRBD2 matching over 12 bases. Losses at the gene ends were 5 bases for V and 2 bases for J; bases not matched to a gene: 3. The germline CDR1 and CDR2 sequences are MDHEN and SYDVKM. The CDR3 contains 15 residues. The whole variable domain, remainder taken from reference TRBV28 and TRBJ2-5, is DVKVTQSSRYLVKRTGEKVFLECVQDMDHENMFWYRQDPGLGLRLIYFSYDVKMKEKGDIPEGYSVSREKKERFSLILESASTNQTSMYLCASSDGLAGQETQYFGPGTRLLVL.

The CDR3 region has the DNA TGTGCCAGCAGGAGGGACACCTCAAGGCAGGAGCAGTACTTC. Its translation: CASRRDTSRQEQYF. This chain uses TRBV6-5 with TRBJ2-7, with a weak D call TRBD1 (6 bases). V was trimmed by 6 bases and J by 7 bases, leaving 19 bases between them. This CDR3 region has 14 residues. Germline assignment: CDR1 MNHEY and CDR2 SVGAGI.